What follows is one T cell receptor (beta chain) and its context. Its antigen is unidentified. The sample comes from a study of T cell responses to AZD1222 COVID-19 vaccine. This CDR3 has 15 residues. CDR1 is MDHEN and CDR2 is SYDVKM in the germline V gene. V shed 4 bases and J 5 bases; nucleotides not matched to a gene: 9. Study observations and caveats: Among the donors, most were white British and more were female, and clonal diversity was possibly underestimated.

This table comes from immunoSEQ multiplex PCR, and its TCRdb copy is limited to in-frame clones, with some not included. Among roughly 150,000 clones listed, around 88% were seen once. This sequence joins TRBV28 and TRBJ1-2; 8 nucleotides line up with TRBD1. The TCR was taken from an adult in good health. Sequencing used peripheral blood, obtained on day 0 of MenACWY control vaccination. CDR3 sequence: CASSWDRRAVYGYTF. CDR3 DNA: TGTGCCAGCAGTTGGGACAGGCGGGCGGTTTATGGCTACACCTTC.